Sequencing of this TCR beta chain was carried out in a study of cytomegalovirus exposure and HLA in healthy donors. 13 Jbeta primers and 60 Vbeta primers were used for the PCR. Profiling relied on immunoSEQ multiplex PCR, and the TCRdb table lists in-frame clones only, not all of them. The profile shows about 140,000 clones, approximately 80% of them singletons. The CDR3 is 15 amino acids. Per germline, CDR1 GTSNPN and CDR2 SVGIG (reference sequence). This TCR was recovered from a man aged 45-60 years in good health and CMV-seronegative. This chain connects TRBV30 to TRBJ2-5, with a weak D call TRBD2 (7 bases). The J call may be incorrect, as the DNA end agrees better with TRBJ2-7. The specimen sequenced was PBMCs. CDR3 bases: TGTGCCTGGAGTGTAGGAGGGGGGGTTACCTACGAGCAGTACTTC. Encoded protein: CAWSVGGGVTYEQYF.